Each of the 10 T cell receptor beta chains below was sequenced from the same sample in a study of monozygotic twins with cystic fibrosis. Clones were sequenced by immunoSEQ multiplex PCR, and TCRdb holds only the in-frame ones, with some missing. This sample has over 20,000 clones; 97% occur once, and the top ten carry over 0.12%. Material for sequencing was blood. All receptors derive from a girl aged 5 to 17 with cystic fibrosis.

The J gene is TRBJ2-1, the V gene TRBV2, with no clear D. Per germline, CDR1 SNHLY and CDR2 FYNNEI. This CDR3 is 13 amino acids long. The V end was cut by 2 bases, the J end by 7 bases, with 9 bases between. The chain's CDR3 is CASSERRSNEQFF. In DNA form, the CDR3 reads TGTGCCAGCAGTGAAAGACGGTCGAATGAGCAGTTCTTC.

The J gene is TRBJ1-2, the V gene TRBV27; D gene ambiguous. Per the germline V gene, CDR1 is MNHEY and CDR2 is SMNVEV (reference sequence). The length of the CDR3 is 14 residues. Deletions cut 3 bases from V and 7 bases from J, with 15 bases between. In DNA form, the CDR3 reads TGTGCCAGCAGTTTGGGAAGAGGGCTGAGTGGCTACACCTTC. The encoded protein is CASSLGRGLSGYTF.

J is TRBJ2-3 and V is TRBV9, with TRBD2 matching 7 bases. This CDR3 comprises 15 residues. Germline CDR1 and CDR2: SGDLS and YYNGEE. The V and J ends lost 3 bases and 2 bases, in that order; junction bases with no gene match: 6. The CDR3 DNA reads as TGTGCCAGCAGCGAGAGCGGGATCCCCACAGATACGCAGTATTTT. Residues: CASSESGIPTDTQYF.

J is TRBJ1-4 and V is TRBV28, with D perhaps TRBD1 (5 bases). The CDR3 runs 16 residues. CDR1 is MDHEN and CDR2 is SYDVKM in the germline V gene. Trimming took off 1 base at V and 5 bases at J, with 14 bases between the two ends. The CDR3 nucleotides read TGTGCCAGCAGTTTATTGGGACCGGCAGGCAATGAAAAACTGTTTTTT. Protein: CASSLLGPAGNEKLFF.

This rearrangement joins TRBV4-3 to TRBJ2-1; TRBD2 agrees at 12 bases. Losses at the gene ends were 4 bases for V and 5 bases for J; bases not matched to a gene: 3. Germline V gives CDR1 LGHNA, CDR2 YSLEER. The CDR3 spans 15 residues. The CDR3 DNA is TGCGCCAGCAGCCCCCGGACTAGCGGGAACAATGAGCAGTTCTTC. It codes for CASSPRTSGNNEQFF.

This chain links TRBV6-5 with TRBJ2-3; a possible D gene is TRBD2 (5 bases). V was clipped by 5 bases and J by 0 bases, with 12 bases between them. The V gene's germline CDR1 is MNHEY and CDR2 SVGAGI. The CDR3 is 15 amino acids. The chain's CDR3 is CASSTVGSSTDTQYF. The CDR3 DNA reads TGTGCCAGCAGTACCGTTGGGAGTAGCACAGATACGCAGTATTTT.

This clone came up a few times. The chain has TRBV30 and TRBJ2-7, with 13 bases aligning to TRBD2. Germline CDR1 GTSNPN, CDR2 SVGIG (reference sequence). With V trimmed by 1 base and J by 0 bases, 9 bases remained unmatched. The CDR3 totals 18 residues. The CDR3 here is CAWSALRTSGSLSYEQYV. The CDR3 DNA is TGTGCCTGGAGTGCCCTTCGGACTAGCGGGAGTCTCTCCTACGAGCAGTACGTC.

The gene calls are TRBV5-1 and TRBJ2-1; a weak D match, TRBD2 (5 bases). The CDR3 contains 19 residues. CDR1 SGHRS and CDR2 YFSETQ come from the germline V gene. Trimming cost V 4 bases and J 0 bases, with 23 bases left between them. CDR3 DNA sequence: TGCGCCAGCAGCCGGCGGTATTCCCCCCCAGCGGACTCCTACAATGAGCAGTTCTTC. This encodes CASSRRYSPPADSYNEQFF. The entire variable domain, with the rest obtained from reference TRBV5-1 and TRBJ2-1, is as follows: KAGVTQTPRYLIKTRGQQVTLSCSPISGHRSVSWYQQTPGQGLQFLFEYFSETQRNKGNFPGRFSGRQFSNSRSEMNVSTLELGDSALYLCASSRRYSPPADSYNEQFFGPGTRLTVL.

This chain links TRBV5-1 with TRBJ1-1; no definite D call. V lost 3 bases, J lost 0 bases, and 6 bases lay in between. CDR3 length equals 13 residues. Per germline, CDR1 SGHRS and CDR2 YFSETQ. The DNA of the CDR3 is TGCGCCAGCAGCTCCCTGATGAACACTGAAGCTTTCTTT. Amino acid sequence: CASSSLMNTEAFF.

The V gene is TRBV7-9, the J gene TRBJ2-5; tentatively, D is TRBD1 (6 bases). The CDR3 sequence is 14 residues long. Germline-derived CDR1 and CDR2 are SEHNR and FQNEAQ (reference sequence). Trimming shortened V by 2 bases and J by 5 bases, and 12 bases separated the two germline ends. The CDR3 DNA reads TGTGCCAGCAGCTTACCCTTACAGGGCGAGACCCAGTACTTC. This translates into CASSLPLQGETQYF.